The rows below give T cell receptor beta chains drawn from one sample of a study of blood T cell repertoires in COVID-19. Measured with immunoSEQ multiplex PCR; TCRdb has only the in-frame clones, and not every one. The profile shows about 160,000 clones, 80% of them singletons. What was sequenced was PBMCs or T cells enriched from blood (not recorded which). These TCRs come from a woman aged 55 to 70 who had recovered from COVID-19. Each CDR3 is given with its conserved first and last residue. Each record gives: V gene, J gene, D gene, clone size, CDR3 protein, CDR3 DNA. D genes are given only for firm matches. Rows give clone size only sometimes, using once, few, many, or a class for an expanded clone.

V: TRBV5-6; J: TRBJ2-6; D: -; size: once; CDR3: CASSLLVQGTGANVLTF; DNA: TGTGCCAGCAGTCTATTGGTACAGGGAACCGGGGCCAACGTCCTGACTTTC
V: TRBV9; J: TRBJ1-4; D: TRBD1; size: -; CDR3: CASSVAGTGRGKLFF; DNA: TGTGCCAGCAGCGTAGCCGGGACAGGGCGAGGAAAACTGTTTTTT
V: TRBV5-6; J: TRBJ2-1; D: TRBD2; size: many; CDR3: CASSLWGRLAGEVDEQFF; DNA: TGTGCCAGCAGCTTGTGGGGGAGACTAGCGGGGGAGGTCGATGAGCAGTTCTTC
V: TRBV9; J: TRBJ2-5; D: TRBD2; size: -; CDR3: CASSPSTSAGGQETQYF; DNA: TGTGCCAGCAGCCCCTCGACTTCAGCGGGGGGACAAGAGACCCAGTACTTC
V: TRBV7-2; J: TRBJ2-3; D: -; size: -; CDR3: CASSDSSTDTQYF; DNA: TGTGCCAGCAGCGACTCTAGCACAGATACGCAGTATTTT
V: TRBV2; J: TRBJ2-3; D: TRBD2; size: -; CDR3: CASKVAGGPSSTDTQYF; DNA: TGTGCCAGCAAGGTAGCGGGGGGGCCCAGTAGCACAGATACGCAGTATTTT
V: TRBV5-1; J: TRBJ2-4; D: -; size: once; CDR3: CASSPGGGSKNIQYF; DNA: TGCGCCAGCAGCCCAGGTGGGGGCTCAAAAAACATTCAGTACTTC
V: TRBV5-4; J: TRBJ2-7; D: TRBD1; size: few; CDR3: CASSGRDRGQGEQYF; DNA: TGTGCCAGCAGCGGCCGGGACAGGGGGCAGGGGGAGCAGTACTTC
V: TRBV27; J: TRBJ1-1; D: -; size: -; CDR3: CASSFRSQNTEAFF; DNA: TGTGCCAGCAGTTTCCGCAGTCAGAACACTGAAGCTTTCTTT
V: TRBV2; J: TRBJ1-4; D: TRBD1; size: -; CDR3: CAKQGAQIDEKLFF; DNA: TGTGCCAAACAGGGGGCCCAAATAGACGAAAAACTGTTTTTT
V: TRBV5-1; J: TRBJ2-2; D: TRBD1; size: many; CDR3: CASSFGQVTGELFF; DNA: TGCGCCAGCAGCTTCGGACAGGTCACCGGGGAGCTGTTTTTT
V: TRBV15; J: TRBJ2-3; D: -; size: -; CDR3: CATSRDMAETDTQYF; DNA: TGTGCCACCAGCAGAGATATGGCAGAAACAGATACGCAGTATTTT
V: TRBV14; J: TRBJ2-7; D: -; size: -; CDR3: CASSQQRFYEQYF; DNA: TGTGCCAGCAGCCAACAGCGGTTCTACGAGCAGTACTTC
V: TRBV3-1/TRBV3-2; J: TRBJ2-7; D: -; size: -; CDR3: CASSIKYEQYF; DNA: TGTGCCAGCAGTATTAAATACGAGCAGTACTTC
V: TRBV12-5; J: TRBJ1-1; D: -; size: few; CDR3: CASGPTYQGKRGTEAFF; DNA: TGTGCTAGTGGGCCAACGTACCAGGGGAAACGGGGCACTGAAGCTTTCTTT
V: TRBV19; J: TRBJ1-6; D: TRBD1; size: -; CDR3: CASSEGQGSYNSPLHF; DNA: TGTGCCAGTAGCGAGGGACAGGGGTCCTATAATTCACCCCTCCACTTT
V: TRBV7-8; J: TRBJ2-5; D: -; size: few; CDR3: CASSLGALRGQETQYF; DNA: TGTGCCAGCAGCTTAGGCGCCCTACGGGGCCAAGAGACCCAGTACTTC